This entry concerns a single TCR beta chain. Its cognate antigen is unknown. Researchers ran the PCR with 60 Vbeta and 13 Jbeta primers. The table came from immunoSEQ multiplex PCR; TCRdb's copy has only in-frame clones and leaves some out. The table records roughly 120,000 clones, approximately 80% of them present only once. The data were taken from a study of cytomegalovirus exposure and HLA in healthy donors. General study findings and limits: A classifier reportedly called cytomegalovirus status with high sensitivity and specificity. Presence/absence analyses supposed approximately even sequencing depth among donors. TCR beta sequences numbering roughly 16,000 were associated with HLA alleles at 0.05 false discovery rate in a later analysis. Previous analysis showed most TCR beta V segments were productive about 90% or about 30% of the time.

Germline V gene sequence: CDR1 SGHVS, CDR2 FNYEAQ. V was pared by 5 bases and J by 2 bases, with 10 bases between. This CDR3 comprises 13 residues. This sequence originates from a man aged 40-55 years in good health and CMV-seronegative. Input material: PBMCs. The genes are TRBV7-6 and TRBJ2-7; a possible D gene is TRBD1 (6 bases). This CDR3 reads CASSRTATYEQYF. For the CDR3, the DNA is TGTGCCAGCAGCCGGACAGCCACCTACGAGCAGTACTTC.